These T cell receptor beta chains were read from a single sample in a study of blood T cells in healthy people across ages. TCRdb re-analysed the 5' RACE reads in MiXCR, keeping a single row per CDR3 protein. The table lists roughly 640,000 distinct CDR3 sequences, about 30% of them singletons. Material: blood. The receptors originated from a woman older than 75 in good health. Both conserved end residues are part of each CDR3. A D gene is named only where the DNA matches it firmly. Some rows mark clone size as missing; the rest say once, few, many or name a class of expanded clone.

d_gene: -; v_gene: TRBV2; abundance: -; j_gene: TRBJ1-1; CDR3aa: CASQAQTVMNTEAFF; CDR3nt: TGTGCCAGTCAAGCCCAGACAGTAATGAACACTGAAGCTTTCTTT
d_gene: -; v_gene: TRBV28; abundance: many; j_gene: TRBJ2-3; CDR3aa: CASSGGKRADTQYF; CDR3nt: TGTGCCAGCAGCGGGGGTAAAAGGGCAGATACGCAGTATTTT
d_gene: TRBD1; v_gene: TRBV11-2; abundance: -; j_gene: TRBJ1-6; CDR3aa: CASSNRGSYNSPLHF; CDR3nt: TGTGCCAGCAGCAACAGGGGCTCCTATAATTCACCCCTCCACTTT
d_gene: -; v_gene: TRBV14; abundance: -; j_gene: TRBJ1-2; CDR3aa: CASSQDWTALKGGGYTF; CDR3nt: TGTGCCAGCAGCCAAGATTGGACAGCCCTCAAGGGAGGTGGCTACACCTTC
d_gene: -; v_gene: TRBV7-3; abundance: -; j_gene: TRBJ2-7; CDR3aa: CASRSPGQLYEQYF; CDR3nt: TGTGCCAGCAGGTCACCGGGACAACTCTACGAGCAGTACTTC
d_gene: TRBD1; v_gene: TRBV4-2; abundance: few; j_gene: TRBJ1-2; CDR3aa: CASSQGGGQTSRGYTF; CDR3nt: TGTGCCAGCAGCCAAGGTGGGGGACAGACCTCGAGGGGCTACACCTTC
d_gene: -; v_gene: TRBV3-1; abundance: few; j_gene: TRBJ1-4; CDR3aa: CASSQYGDEKLFF; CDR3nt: TGTGCCAGCAGCCAATACGGGGATGAAAAACTGTTTTTT
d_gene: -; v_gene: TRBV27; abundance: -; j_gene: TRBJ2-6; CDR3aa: CASSLDGSGANLLTF; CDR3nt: TGTGCCAGCAGTTTAGATGGGTCTGGGGCCAACCTCCTGACTTTC
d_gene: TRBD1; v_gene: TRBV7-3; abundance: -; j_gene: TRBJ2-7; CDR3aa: CASSGPGQGVNEQYF; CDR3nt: TGTGCCAGCAGCGGGCCGGGACAGGGAGTCAACGAGCAGTACTTC
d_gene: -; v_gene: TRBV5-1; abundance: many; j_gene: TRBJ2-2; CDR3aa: CASRNTGSGELFF; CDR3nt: TGCGCCAGCAGGAACACAGGGTCCGGGGAGCTGTTTTTT
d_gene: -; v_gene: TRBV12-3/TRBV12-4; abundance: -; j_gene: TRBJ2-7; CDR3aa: CASRVRDGPNQQYF; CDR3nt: TGTGCCAGCAGAGTACGGGACGGACCTAATCAGCAGTACTTC
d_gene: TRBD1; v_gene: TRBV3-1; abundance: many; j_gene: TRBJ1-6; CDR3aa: CASSRNQGARNSPLHF; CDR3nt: TGTGCCAGCAGTCGCAACCAGGGGGCGCGTAATTCACCCCTCCACTTT
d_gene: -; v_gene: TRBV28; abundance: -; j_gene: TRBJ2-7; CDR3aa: CASSLTPDEQYF; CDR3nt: TGTGCCAGCAGTTTAACCCCCGACGAGCAGTACTTC
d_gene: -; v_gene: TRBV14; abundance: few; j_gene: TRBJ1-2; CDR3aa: CASSQEMRFNYGYTF; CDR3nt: TGTGCCAGCAGCCAAGAGATGCGCTTTAACTATGGCTACACCTTC
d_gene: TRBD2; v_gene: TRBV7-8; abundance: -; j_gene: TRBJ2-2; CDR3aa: CASSPTSAASGELFF; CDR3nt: TGTGCCAGCAGCCCGACTAGCGCAGCATCTGGGGAGCTGTTTTTT
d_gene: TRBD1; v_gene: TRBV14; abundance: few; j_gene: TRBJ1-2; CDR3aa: CASSLQGAHGYTF; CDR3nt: TGTGCCAGCAGCTTACAGGGGGCTCATGGCTACACCTTC
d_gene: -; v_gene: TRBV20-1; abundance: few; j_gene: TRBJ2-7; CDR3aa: CSARDSRVGDYEQYF; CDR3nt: TGCAGTGCTAGGGATTCCAGGGTGGGCGACTACGAGCAGTACTTC
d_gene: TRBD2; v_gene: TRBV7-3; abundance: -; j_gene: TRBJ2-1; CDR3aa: CASSFQRGSYNEQFF; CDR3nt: TGTGCCAGCAGCTTCCAGCGGGGCTCCTACAATGAGCAGTTCTTC
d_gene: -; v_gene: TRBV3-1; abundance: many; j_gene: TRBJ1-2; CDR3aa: CASSPAPGGTGGYTF; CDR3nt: TGTGCCAGCAGCCCTGCCCCCGGGGGAACTGGTGGCTACACCTTC
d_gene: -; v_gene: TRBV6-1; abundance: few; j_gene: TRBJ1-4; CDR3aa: CASSERDGNEKLFF; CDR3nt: TGTGCCAGCAGTGAAAGGGATGGGAATGAAAAACTGTTTTTT
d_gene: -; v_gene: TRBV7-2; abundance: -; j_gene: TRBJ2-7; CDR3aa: CASSRGGVGSYEQYF; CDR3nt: TGTGCCAGCAGCCGAGGCGGGGTCGGTTCCTACGAGCAGTACTTC
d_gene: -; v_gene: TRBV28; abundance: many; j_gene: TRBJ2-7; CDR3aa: CASSWGRYTYEQYF; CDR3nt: TGTGCCAGCAGCTGGGGGAGATACACCTACGAGCAGTACTTC
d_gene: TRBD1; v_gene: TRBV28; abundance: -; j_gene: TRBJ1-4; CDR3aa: CASSLTGGSNEKLFF; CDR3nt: TGTGCCAGCAGTCTAACAGGGGGTTCTAATGAAAAACTGTTTTTT
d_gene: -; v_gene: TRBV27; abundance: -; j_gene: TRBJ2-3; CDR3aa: CASSLSPTTDAQYF; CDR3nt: TGTGCCAGCAGTTTATCCCCAACCACAGATGCGCAGTATTTT
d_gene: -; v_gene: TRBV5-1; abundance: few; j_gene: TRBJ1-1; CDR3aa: CASSLTPIGGTEAFF; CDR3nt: TGCGCCAGCAGCTTGACCCCTATCGGGGGGACTGAAGCTTTCTTT
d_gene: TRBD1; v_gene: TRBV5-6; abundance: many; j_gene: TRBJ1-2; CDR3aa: CASSSTGEGYGYTF; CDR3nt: TGTGCCAGCAGCTCGACAGGGGAGGGATATGGCTACACCTTC
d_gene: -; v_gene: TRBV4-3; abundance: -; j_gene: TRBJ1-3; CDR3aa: CASSQGQGGNTIYF; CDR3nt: TGCGCCAGCAGCCAAGGGCAGGGTGGAAACACCATATATTTT
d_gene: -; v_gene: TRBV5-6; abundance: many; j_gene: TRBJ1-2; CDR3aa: CASSWDRADNYGYTF; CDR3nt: TGTGCCAGCAGCTGGGACCGGGCCGATAACTATGGCTACACCTTC
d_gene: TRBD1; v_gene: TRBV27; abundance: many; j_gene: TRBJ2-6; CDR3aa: CASSLRQGVTGANVLTF; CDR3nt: TGTGCCAGCAGTTTAAGGCAGGGGGTTACTGGGGCCAACGTCCTGACTTTC
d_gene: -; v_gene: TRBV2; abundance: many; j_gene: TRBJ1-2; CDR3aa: CASSELRLQTGYTF; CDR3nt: TGTGCCAGCAGTGAACTTCGTCTACAAACAGGCTACACCTTC
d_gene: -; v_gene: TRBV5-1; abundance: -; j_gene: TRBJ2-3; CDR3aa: CASSFGRTTDTQYF; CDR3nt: TGCGCCAGCAGCTTCGGCCGGACCACAGATACGCAGTATTTT
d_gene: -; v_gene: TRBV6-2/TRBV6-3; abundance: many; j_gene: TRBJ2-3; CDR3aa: CATTRVKTDTQYF; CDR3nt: TGTGCCACCACCAGGGTAAAGACAGATACGCAGTATTTT
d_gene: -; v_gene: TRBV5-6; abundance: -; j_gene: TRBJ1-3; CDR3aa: CASSFVGTEGNTIYF; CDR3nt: TGTGCCAGCAGCTTTGTAGGGACGGAAGGAAACACCATATATTTT
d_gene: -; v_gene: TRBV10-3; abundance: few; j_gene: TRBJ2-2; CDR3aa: CAINEGQGRTGELFF; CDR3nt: TGTGCCATCAACGAAGGCCAGGGAAGGACCGGGGAGCTGTTTTTT
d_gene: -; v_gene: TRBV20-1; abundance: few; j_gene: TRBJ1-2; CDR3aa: CSARSRWGLHGYTF; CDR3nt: TGCAGTGCCCGATCAAGGTGGGGGCTTCACGGCTACACCTTC
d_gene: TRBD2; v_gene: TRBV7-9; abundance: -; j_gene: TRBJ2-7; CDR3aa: CASSLEGVGGTYEQYF; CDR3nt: TGTGCCAGCAGCTTAGAGGGTGTGGGGGGGACCTACGAGCAGTACTTC
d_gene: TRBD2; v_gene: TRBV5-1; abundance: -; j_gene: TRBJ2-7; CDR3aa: CASSYSGGRSYNEQYF; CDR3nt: TGCGCCAGCAGCTACAGCGGGGGCCGGTCCTACAATGAGCAGTACTTC
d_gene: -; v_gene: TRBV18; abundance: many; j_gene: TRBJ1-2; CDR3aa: CASSPPGGYGYTF; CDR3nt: TGTGCCAGCAGTCCCCCGGGAGGCTATGGCTACACCTTC
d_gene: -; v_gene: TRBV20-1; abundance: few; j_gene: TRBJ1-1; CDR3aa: CSARVQGRSLTEAFF; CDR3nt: TGCAGTGCTAGAGTGCAGGGGAGGTCCCTCACTGAAGCTTTCTTT